This T cell receptor beta chain was sequenced for a study of metastatic and nonmetastatic thyroid tumors. Looking at the study overall: Repertoires were compared across blood and tumor or nodule tissue from malignant and benign thyroid patients.

Per the original data handling: What underpinned the distant-metastasis classifier for papillary thyroid cancer was the set of CDR3 differences across clinicopathological groups. TCRdb ran MiXCR on the PCR reads. TCRdb, not the authors, supplied the V and J calls. The repertoire consists of tens of thousands of clones, with about 18% occurring once and the leading ten covering more than 9%. Trimming removed 3 bases at V and 0 bases at J, with 6 bases between. Germline V gives CDR1 LGHDT, CDR2 YNNKEL (reference sequence). This CDR3 comprises 15 residues. This clone was counted many times. The antigen remains unidentified. No treatment of any kind had been given to any patient before thyroid surgery. General observations from the study: Benign nodules were reported to have significantly lower TCR beta diversity than malignant thyroid tumors, in blood and tumor.

The receptor was isolated from a female donor with papillary thyroid cancer or a benign thyroid nodule (not recorded which). Some clones in this sample may be carry-over from other donors' samples. Source material: blood. This sequence joins TRBV3-1 and TRBJ2-6, with a weak D call TRBD1 (5 bases). CDR3 bases: TGTGCCAGCAGCCAGGACATCTCTGGGGCCAACGTCCTGACTTTC. Its protein product is CASSQDISGANVLTF.